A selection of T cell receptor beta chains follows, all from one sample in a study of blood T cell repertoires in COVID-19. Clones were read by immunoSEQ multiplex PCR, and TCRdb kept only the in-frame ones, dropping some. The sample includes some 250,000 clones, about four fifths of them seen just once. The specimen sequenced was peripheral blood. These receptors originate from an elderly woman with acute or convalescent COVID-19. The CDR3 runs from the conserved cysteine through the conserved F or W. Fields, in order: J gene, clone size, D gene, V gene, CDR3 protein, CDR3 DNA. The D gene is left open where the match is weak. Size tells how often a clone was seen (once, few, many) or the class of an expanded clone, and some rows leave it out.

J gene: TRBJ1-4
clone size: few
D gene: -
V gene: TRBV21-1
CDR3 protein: CASSKGSLKATNEKLFF
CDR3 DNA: TGTGCCAGCAGCAAAGGGAGTCTGAAGGCAACTAATGAAAAACTGTTTTTT

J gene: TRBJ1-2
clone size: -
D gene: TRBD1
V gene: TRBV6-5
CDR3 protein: CASSWAGQGSGGYTF
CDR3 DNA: TGTGCCAGCAGTTGGGCGGGACAGGGGTCGGGTGGCTACACCTTC

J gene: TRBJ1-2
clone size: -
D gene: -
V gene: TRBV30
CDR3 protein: CAWSEGGADGYTF
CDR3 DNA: TGTGCCTGGAGTGAAGGGGGGGCGGATGGCTACACCTTC

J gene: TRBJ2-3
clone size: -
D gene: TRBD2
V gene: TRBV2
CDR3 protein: CASRGTTLGQYF
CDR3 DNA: TGTGCCAGCAGAGGGACTACGTTGGGGCAGTATTTT

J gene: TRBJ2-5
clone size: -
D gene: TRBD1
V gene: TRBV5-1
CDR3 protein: CASSWGTGTAEETQYF
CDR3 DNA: TGCGCCAGCAGCTGGGGGACAGGGACAGCAGAAGAGACCCAGTACTTC

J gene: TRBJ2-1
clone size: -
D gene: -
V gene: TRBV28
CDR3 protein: CASSLREAQFF
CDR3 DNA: TGTGCCAGCAGTTTAAGGGAGGCGCAGTTCTTC

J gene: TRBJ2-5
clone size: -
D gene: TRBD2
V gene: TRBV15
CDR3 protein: CATSLGTSGGAGETQYF
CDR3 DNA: TGTGCCACCAGCTTGGGGACTAGCGGGGGGGCCGGGGAGACCCAGTACTTC

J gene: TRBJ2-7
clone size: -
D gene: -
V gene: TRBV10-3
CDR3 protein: CAISPQGNEQYF
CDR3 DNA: TGTGCCATCAGTCCCCAGGGTAACGAGCAGTACTTC

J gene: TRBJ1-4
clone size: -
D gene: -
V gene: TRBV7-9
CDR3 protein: CASSSPGIGKEKLFF
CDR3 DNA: TGTGCCAGCAGCTCACCGGGGATCGGGAAGGAAAAACTGTTTTTT

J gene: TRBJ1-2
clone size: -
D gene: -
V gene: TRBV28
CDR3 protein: CASSLKLSNGYTF
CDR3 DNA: TGTGCCAGCAGCCTGAAACTATCCAATGGCTACACCTTC

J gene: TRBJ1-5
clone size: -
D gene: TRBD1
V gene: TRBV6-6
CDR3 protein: CASSGQGGQPQHF
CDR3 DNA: TGTGCCAGCAGTGGACAGGGAGGTCAGCCCCAGCATTTT

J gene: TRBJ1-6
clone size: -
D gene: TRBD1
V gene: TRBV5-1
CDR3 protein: CASSLAPGQADTYNSPLHF
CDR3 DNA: TGCGCCAGCAGCTTGGCCCCCGGACAGGCCGACACCTATAATTCACCCCTCCACTTT

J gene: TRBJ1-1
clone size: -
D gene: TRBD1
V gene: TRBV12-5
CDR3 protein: CASGPSGGTEAFF
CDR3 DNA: TGTGCTAGTGGTCCCTCAGGGGGGACTGAAGCTTTCTTT

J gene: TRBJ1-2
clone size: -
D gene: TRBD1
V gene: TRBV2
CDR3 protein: CASSPPGQGQSGYTF
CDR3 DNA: TGTGCCAGCAGCCCCCCGGGACAGGGACAATCAGGCTACACCTTC

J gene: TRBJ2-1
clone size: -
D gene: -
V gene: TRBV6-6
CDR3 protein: CASKSPSVSEQFF
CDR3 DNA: TGTGCCAGCAAGAGCCCCTCCGTGAGTGAGCAGTTCTTC

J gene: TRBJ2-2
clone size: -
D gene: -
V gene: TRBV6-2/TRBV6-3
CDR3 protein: CASSYNLGGLVLNTGELFF
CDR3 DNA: TGTGCCAGCAGTTACAATCTCGGAGGTCTAGTATTGAACACCGGGGAGCTGTTTTTT

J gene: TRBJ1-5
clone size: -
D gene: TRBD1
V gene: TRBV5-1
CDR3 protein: CASSAQGASNQPQHF
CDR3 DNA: TGCGCCAGCAGCGCGCAGGGGGCGAGCAATCAGCCCCAGCATTTT

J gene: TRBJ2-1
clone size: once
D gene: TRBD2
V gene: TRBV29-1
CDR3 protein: CSVEDKGGGSYNEQFF
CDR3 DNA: TGCAGCGTTGAAGATAAGGGCGGGGGGTCCTACAATGAGCAGTTCTTC

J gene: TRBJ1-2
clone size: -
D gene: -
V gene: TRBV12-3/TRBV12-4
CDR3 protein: CASSLRPYGYTF
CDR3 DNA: TGTGCCAGCAGTTTGCGCCCCTATGGCTACACCTTC

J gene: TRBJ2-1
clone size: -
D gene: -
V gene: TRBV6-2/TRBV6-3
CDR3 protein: CASSASTPSGEQFF
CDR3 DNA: TGTGCCAGCAGCGCTTCTACTCCCTCCGGTGAGCAGTTCTTC

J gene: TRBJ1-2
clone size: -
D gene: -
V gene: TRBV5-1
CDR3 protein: CASAQAEGYNYGYTF
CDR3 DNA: TGCGCCAGCGCGCAGGCAGAAGGATACAACTATGGCTACACCTTC

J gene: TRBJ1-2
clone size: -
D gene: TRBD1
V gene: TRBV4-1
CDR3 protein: CASSLGQGAVGYTF
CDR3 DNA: TGCGCCAGCAGCCTAGGACAGGGGGCGGTTGGCTACACCTTC

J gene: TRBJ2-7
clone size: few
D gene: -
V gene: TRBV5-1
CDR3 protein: CASSLVWGDYEQYF
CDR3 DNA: TGCGCCAGCAGCTTGGTTTGGGGGGACTACGAGCAGTACTTC

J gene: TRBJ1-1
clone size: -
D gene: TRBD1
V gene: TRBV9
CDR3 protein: CASSVGERGTVNTEAFF
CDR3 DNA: TGTGCCAGCAGCGTAGGGGAAAGAGGGACAGTGAACACTGAAGCTTTCTTT

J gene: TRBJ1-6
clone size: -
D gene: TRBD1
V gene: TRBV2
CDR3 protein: CASSLQGGNSPLHF
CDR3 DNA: TGTGCCAGCAGTCTACAGGGGGGGAATTCACCCCTCCACTTT

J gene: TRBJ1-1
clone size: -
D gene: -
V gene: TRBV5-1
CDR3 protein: CASSSLGPEQGRTEAFF
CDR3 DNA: TGCGCCAGCAGCTCCCTCGGCCCTGAACAGGGAAGGACTGAAGCTTTCTTT

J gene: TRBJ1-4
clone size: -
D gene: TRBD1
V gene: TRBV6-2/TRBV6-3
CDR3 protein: CASSRDRGRNEKLFF
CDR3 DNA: TGTGCCAGCAGCCGGGACAGGGGGCGGAATGAAAAACTGTTTTTT

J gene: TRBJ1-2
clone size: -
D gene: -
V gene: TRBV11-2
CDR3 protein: CASSLDRWESYGYTF
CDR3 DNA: TGTGCCAGCAGCTTAGATCGGTGGGAGAGTTATGGCTACACCTTC

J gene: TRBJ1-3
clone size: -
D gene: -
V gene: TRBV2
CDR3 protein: CASSEGGISGNTIYF
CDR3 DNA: TGTGCCAGCAGTGAAGGCGGAATCTCTGGAAACACCATATATTTT

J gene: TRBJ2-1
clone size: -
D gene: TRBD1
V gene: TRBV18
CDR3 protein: CASSEQGAVRFNNEQFF
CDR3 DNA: TGTGCCAGCTCAGAGCAGGGGGCGGTACGGTTTAACAATGAGCAGTTCTTC

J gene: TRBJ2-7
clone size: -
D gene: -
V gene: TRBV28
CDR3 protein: CASSLVVGVSYEQYF
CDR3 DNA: TGTGCCAGCAGTTTAGTAGTAGGGGTTAGCTACGAGCAGTACTTC

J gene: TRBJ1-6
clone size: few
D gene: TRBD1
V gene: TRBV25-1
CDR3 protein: CASSERGTGHYNSPLHF
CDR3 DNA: TGTGCCAGCAGTGAAAGGGGGACAGGGCACTATAATTCACCCCTCCACTTT

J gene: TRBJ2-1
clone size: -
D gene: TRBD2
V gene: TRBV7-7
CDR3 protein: CASSLVSAGEQFF
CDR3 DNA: TGTGCTAGCAGCTTAGTTTCAGCGGGGGAGCAGTTCTTC

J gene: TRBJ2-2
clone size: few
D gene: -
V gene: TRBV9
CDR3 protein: CASSVSGGRTGELFF
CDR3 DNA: TGTGCCAGCAGCGTAAGTGGGGGCCGCACCGGGGAGCTGTTTTTT

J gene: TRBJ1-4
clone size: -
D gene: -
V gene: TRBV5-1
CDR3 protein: CASSLTAGSEKLFF
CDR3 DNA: TGCGCCAGCAGCTTGACGGCGGGTAGTGAAAAACTGTTTTTT

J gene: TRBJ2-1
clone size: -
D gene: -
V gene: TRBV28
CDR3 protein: CASSWAGIYNEQFF
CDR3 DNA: TGTGCCAGCAGTTGGGCAGGGATCTACAATGAGCAGTTCTTC

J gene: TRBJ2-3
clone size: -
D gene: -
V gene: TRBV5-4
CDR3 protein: CASSLDGSGTDTQYF
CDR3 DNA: TGTGCCAGCAGCTTGGATGGTAGCGGCACAGATACGCAGTATTTT

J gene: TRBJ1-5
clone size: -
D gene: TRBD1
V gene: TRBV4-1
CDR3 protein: CASSRDSGGSNQPQHF
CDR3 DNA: TGCGCCAGCAGCCGGGACAGTGGCGGGAGCAATCAGCCCCAGCATTTT

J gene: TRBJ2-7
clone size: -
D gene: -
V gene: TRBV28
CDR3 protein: CASRRGPPTYEQYF
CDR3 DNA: TGTGCCAGCAGACGGGGTCCGCCCACCTACGAGCAGTACTTC

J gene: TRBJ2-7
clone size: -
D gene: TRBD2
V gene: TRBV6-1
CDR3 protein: CASSEAPGGGAYEQYF
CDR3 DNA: TGTGCCAGCAGTGAAGCGCCGGGGGGGGGCGCGTACGAGCAGTACTTC

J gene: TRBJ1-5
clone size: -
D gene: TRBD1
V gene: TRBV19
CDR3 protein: CASTPGGQGYQPQHF
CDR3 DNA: TGTGCCAGTACCCCGGGGGGACAGGGGTATCAGCCCCAGCATTTT

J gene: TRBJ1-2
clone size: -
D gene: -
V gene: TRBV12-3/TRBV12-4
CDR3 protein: CASSLQGRYGYTF
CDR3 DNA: TGTGCCAGCAGCCTACAGGGAAGGTATGGCTACACCTTC

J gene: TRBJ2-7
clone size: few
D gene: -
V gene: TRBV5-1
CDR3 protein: CASSPQGSYEQYF
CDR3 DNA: TGCGCCAGCAGCCCCCAGGGGTCCTACGAGCAGTACTTC

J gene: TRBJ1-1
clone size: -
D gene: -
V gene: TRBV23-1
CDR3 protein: CASSYRTALNTEAFF
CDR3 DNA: TGCGCCAGCAGCTACAGGACGGCCCTGAACACTGAAGCTTTCTTT

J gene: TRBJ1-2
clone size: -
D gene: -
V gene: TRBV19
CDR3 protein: CASTDDIQNYGYTF
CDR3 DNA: TGTGCCAGTACAGATGACATTCAGAACTATGGCTACACCTTC

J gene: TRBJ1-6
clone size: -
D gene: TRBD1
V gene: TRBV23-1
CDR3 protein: CASSQCPGQGSSPLHF
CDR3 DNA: TGCGCCAGCAGTCAATGTCCGGGACAGGGTAGTTCACCCCTCCACTTT

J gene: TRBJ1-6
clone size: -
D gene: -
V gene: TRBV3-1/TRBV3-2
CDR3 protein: CASSQPDRGFSNSPLHF
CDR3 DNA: TGTGCCAGCAGTCAACCTGACCGGGGTTTTTCAAATTCACCCCTCCACTTT

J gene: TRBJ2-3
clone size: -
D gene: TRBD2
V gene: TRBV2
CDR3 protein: CASMTSGGPAGTQYF
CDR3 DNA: TGTGCCAGCATGACTAGCGGGGGCCCGGCGGGTACGCAGTATTTT

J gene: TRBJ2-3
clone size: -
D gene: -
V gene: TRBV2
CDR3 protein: CASSRRDSRSTDTQYF
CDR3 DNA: TGTGCCAGCAGTCGAAGGGACTCCAGATCCACAGATACGCAGTATTTT

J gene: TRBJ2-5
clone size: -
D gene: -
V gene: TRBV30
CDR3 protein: CAWTDGGKQYF
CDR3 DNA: TGTGCCTGGACGGACGGGGGTAAGCAGTACTTC

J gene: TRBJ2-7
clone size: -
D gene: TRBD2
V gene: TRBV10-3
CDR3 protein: CAISAGTSGGTTSYEQYF
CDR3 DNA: TGTGCCATCAGTGCAGGGACTAGCGGGGGGACTACCTCCTACGAGCAGTACTTC

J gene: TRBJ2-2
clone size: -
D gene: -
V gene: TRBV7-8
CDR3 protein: CASSLKPVGTNTGELFF
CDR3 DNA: TGTGCCAGCAGCTTAAAACCAGTGGGCACTAACACCGGGGAGCTGTTTTTT

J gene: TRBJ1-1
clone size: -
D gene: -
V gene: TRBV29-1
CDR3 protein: CSVDAPTGIEAFF
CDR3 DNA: TGCAGCGTTGACGCCCCCACAGGGATTGAAGCTTTCTTT

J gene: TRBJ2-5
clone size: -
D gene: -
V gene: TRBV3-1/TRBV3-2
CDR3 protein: CASSQGKGSGMNGETQYF
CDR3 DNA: TGTGCCAGCAGCCAAGGGAAAGGGTCAGGGATGAATGGAGAGACCCAGTACTTC

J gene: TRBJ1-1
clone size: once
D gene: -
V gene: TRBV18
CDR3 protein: CASSPDSSTEAFF
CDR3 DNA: TGTGCCAGCTCACCAGACAGTTCCACTGAAGCTTTCTTT

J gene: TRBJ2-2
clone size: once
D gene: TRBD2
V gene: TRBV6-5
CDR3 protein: CASGLAKNTGELFF
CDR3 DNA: TGTGCCAGCGGACTAGCCAAGAACACCGGGGAGCTGTTTTTT

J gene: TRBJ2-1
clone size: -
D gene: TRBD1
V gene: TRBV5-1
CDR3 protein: CASSPGQNYNEQFF
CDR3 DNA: TGCGCCAGCAGCCCGGGACAGAATTACAATGAGCAGTTCTTC